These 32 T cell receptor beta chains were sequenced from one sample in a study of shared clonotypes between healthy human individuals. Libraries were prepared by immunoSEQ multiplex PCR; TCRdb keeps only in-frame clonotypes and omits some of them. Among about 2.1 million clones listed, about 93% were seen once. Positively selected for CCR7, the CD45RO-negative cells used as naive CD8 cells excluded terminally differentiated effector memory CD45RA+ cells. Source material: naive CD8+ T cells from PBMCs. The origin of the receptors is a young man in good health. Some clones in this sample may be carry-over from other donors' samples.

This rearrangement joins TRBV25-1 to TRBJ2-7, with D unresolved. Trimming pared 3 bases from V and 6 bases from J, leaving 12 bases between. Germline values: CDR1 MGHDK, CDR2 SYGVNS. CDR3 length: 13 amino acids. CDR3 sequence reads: CASSDMESGEQYF. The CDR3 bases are TGTGCCAGCAGTGATATGGAGTCGGGCGAGCAGTACTTC.

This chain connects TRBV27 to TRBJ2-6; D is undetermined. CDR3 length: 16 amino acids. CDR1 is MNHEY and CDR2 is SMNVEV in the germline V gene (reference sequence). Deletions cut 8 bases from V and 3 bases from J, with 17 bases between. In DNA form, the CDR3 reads TGTGCCAGCCTCAAAGGGCCCGGGTATGGGGCCAACGTCCTGACTTTC. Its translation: CASLKGPGYGANVLTF.

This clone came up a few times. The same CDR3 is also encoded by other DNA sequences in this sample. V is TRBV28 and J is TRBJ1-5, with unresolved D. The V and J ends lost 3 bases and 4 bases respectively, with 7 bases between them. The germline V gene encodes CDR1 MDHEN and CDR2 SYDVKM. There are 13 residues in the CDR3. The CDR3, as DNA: TGTGCCAGCAGTTTGGGCAGGAATCAGCCCCAGCATTTT. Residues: CASSLGRNQPQHF.

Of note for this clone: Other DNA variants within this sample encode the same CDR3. Here the CDR3 reads CASSLRGSYEQYF. The CDR3 coding sequence is TGCGCCAGCAGCTTGCGGGGTTCCTACGAGCAGTACTTC. The V gene is TRBV5-1, the J gene TRBJ2-7; D is perhaps TRBD2 (5 bases). Trimming left V 1 base short and J 1 base short, with 6 bases between. This CDR3 has 13 amino acids. Germline lookup yields CDR1 SGHRS and CDR2 YFSETQ.

As DNA, the CDR3 is TGTGCCAGCAGCTTAGGAGTGGGGGGTAAAGAGACCCAGTACTTC. Its translation: CASSLGVGGKETQYF. The chain combines TRBV7-3 with TRBJ2-5; possibly TRBD2 for D (6 bases). V was pared by 2 bases and J by 3 bases, with 13 bases between. This CDR3 contains 15 residues. CDR1 is SGHTA, CDR2 FQGTGA, per germline. The full variable domain, rest sourced from reference TRBV7-3 and TRBJ2-5, is GAGVSQTPSNKVTEKGKYVELRCDPISGHTALYWYRQSLGQGPEFLIYFQGTGAADDSGLPNDRFFAVRPEGSVSTLKIQRTERGDSAVYLCASSLGVGGKETQYFGPGTRLLVL.

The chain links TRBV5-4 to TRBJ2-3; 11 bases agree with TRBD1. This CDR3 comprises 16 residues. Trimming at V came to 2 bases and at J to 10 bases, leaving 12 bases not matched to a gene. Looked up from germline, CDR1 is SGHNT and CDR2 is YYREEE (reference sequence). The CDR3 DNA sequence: TGTGCCAGCAGCTTCTCGGGACAGGGGGGAACACAGCCGCAGTATTTT. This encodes CASSFSGQGGTQPQYF.

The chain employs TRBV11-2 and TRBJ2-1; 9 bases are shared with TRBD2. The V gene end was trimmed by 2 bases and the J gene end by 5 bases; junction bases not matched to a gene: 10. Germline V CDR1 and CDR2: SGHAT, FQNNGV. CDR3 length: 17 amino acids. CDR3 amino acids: CASSLWAAGGPHNEQFF. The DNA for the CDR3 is TGTGCCAGCAGCTTATGGGCAGCGGGAGGCCCCCACAATGAGCAGTTCTTC.

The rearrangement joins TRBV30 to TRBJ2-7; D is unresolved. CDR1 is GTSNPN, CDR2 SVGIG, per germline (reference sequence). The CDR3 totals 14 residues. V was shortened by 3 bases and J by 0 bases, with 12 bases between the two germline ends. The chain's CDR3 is CAWSPKTTSYEQYF. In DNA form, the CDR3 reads TGTGCCTGGAGCCCCAAGACGACCTCCTACGAGCAGTACTTC.

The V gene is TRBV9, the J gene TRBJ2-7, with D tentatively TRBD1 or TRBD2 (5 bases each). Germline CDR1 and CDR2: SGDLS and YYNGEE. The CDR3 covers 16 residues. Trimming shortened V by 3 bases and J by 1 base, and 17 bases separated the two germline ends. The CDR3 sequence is CASSANPGANSYEQYF. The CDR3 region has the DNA TGTGCCAGCAGCGCGAACCCCGGGGCCAATTCCTACGAGCAGTACTTC.

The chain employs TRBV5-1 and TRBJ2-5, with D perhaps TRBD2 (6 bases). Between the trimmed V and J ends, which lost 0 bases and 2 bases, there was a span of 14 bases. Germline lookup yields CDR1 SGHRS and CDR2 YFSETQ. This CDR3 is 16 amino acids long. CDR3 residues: CASSLDGGLLQETQYF. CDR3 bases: TGCGCCAGCAGCTTGGATGGGGGACTGCTGCAAGAGACCCAGTACTTC.

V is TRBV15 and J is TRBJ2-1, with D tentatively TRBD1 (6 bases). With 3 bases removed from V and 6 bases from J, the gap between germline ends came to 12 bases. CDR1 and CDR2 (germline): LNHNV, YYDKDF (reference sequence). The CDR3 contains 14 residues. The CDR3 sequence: CATSSRTVINEQFF. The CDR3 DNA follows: TGTGCCACCAGCAGTAGGACAGTGATCAATGAGCAGTTCTTC.

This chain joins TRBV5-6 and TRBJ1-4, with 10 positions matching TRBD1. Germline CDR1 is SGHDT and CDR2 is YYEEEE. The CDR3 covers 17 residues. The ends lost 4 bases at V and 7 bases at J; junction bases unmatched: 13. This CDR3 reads CASSGPGTGDAPEKLFF. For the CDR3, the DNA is TGTGCCAGCAGCGGTCCCGGGACAGGGGATGCGCCTGAAAAACTGTTTTTT.

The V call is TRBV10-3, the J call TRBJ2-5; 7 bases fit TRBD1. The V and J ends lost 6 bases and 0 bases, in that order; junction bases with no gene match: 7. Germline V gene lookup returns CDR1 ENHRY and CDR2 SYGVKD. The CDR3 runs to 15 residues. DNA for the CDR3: TGTGCCATCAGCGAGGACAGGTACAACCAAGAGACCCAGTACTTC. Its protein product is CAISEDRYNQETQYF.

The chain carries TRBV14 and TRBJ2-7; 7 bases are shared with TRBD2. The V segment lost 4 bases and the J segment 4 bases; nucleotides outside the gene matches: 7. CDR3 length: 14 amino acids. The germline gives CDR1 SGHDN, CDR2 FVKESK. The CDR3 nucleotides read TGTGCCAGCAGCCGGACTAGGAGAGATTACGAGCAGTACTTC. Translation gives CASSRTRRDYEQYF. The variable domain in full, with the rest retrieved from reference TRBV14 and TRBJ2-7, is EAGVTQFPSHSVIEKGQTVTLRCDPISGHDNLYWYRRVMGKEIKFLLHFVKESKQDESGMPNNRFLAERTGGTYSTLKVQPAELEDSGVYFCASSRTRRDYEQYFGPGTRLTVT.

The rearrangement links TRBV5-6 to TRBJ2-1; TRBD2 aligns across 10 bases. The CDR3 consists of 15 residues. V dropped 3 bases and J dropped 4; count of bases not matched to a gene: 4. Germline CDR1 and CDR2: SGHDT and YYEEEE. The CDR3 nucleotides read TGTGCCAGCAGCTGGGGGACTAGCGTGTACAATGAGCAGTTCTTC. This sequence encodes CASSWGTSVYNEQFF.

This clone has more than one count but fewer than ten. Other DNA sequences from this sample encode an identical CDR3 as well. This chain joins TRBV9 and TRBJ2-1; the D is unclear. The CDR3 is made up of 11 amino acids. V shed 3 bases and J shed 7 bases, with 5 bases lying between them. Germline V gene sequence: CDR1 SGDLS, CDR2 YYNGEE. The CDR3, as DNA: TGTGCCAGCAGCGCCGGAAATGAGCAGTTCTTC. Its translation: CASSAGNEQFF.

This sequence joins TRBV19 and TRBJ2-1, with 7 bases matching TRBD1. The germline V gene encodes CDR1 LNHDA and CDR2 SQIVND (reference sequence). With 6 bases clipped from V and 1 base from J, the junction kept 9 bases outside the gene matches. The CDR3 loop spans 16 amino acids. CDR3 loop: CASRIERQGSYNEQFF. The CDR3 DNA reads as TGTGCCAGTAGAATCGAGAGACAGGGTTCCTACAATGAGCAGTTCTTC.

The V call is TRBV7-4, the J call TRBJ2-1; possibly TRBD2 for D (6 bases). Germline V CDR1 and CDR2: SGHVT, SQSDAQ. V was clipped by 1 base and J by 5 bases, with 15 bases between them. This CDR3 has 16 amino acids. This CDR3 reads CASSLGGRERDNEQFF. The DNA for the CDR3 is TGTGCCAGCAGCTTAGGAGGACGGGAGCGGGACAATGAGCAGTTCTTC.

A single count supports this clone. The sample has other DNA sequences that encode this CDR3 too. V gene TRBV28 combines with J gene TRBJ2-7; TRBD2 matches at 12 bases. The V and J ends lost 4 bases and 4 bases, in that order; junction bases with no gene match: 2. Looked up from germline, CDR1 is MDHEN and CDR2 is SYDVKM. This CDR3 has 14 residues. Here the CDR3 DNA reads TGTGCCAGCAGTTGGACTAGCGGGGCGTACGAGCAGTACTTC. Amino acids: CASSWTSGAYEQYF.

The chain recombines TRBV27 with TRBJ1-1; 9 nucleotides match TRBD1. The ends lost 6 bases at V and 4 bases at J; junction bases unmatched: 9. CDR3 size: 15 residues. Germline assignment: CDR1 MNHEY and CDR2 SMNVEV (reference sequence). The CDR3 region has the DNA TGTGCCAGCAGGGCCCCACAGGGGGCGAGCACTGAAGCTTTCTTT. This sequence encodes CASRAPQGASTEAFF.

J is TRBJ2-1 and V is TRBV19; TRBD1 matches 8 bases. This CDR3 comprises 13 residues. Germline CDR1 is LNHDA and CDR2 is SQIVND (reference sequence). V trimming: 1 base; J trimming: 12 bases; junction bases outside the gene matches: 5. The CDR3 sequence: CASSIVPGQGQFF. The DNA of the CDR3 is TGTGCCAGTAGTATAGTACCCGGACAGGGGCAGTTCTTC.

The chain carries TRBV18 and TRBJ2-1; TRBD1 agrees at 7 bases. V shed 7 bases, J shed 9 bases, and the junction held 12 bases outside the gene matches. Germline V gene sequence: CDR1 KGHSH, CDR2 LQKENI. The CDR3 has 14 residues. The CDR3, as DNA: TGTGCCAGCTTGAGCCTTACACAGGGGACTGAGCAGTTCTTC. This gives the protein CASLSLTQGTEQFF.

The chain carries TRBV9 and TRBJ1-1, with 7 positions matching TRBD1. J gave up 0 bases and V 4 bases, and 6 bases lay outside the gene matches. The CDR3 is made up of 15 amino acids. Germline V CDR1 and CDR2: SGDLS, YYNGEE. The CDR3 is CASSPQQGMNTEAFF. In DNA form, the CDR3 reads TGTGCCAGCAGCCCTCAACAGGGGATGAACACTGAAGCTTTCTTT.

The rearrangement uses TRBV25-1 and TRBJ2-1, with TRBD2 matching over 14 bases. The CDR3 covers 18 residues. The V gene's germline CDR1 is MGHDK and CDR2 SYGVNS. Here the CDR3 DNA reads TGTACCCAAGAAGCGGCGGGACTAGCGGGAGTACCCGGGAATGAGCAGTTCTTC. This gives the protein CTQEAAGLAGVPGNEQFF.

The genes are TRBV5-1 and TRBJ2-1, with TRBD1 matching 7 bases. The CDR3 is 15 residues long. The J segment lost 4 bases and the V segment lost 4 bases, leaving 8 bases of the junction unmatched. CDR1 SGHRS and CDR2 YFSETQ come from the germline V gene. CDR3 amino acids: CASSPLQGMYNEQFF. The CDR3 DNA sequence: TGCGCCAGCAGCCCATTACAGGGGATGTACAATGAGCAGTTCTTC.

The CDR3, as DNA: TGTGCCAGCAGTTTAGGTCAGCAGCTTTATGGCTACACCTTC. Its protein product is CASSLGQQLYGYTF. The chain carries TRBV28 and TRBJ1-2; D call uncertain. In germline, CDR1 is MDHEN, CDR2 SYDVKM. The V and J ends lost 2 bases and 5 bases respectively, with 12 bases between them. The CDR3 is 14 amino acids.

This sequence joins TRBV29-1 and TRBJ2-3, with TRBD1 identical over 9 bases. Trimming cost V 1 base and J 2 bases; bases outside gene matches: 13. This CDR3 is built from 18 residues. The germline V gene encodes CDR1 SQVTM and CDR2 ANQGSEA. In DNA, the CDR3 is TGCAGCGTTGAAGCATTTGAATCCGGGACAGGGTACACAGATACGCAGTATTTT. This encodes CSVEAFESGTGYTDTQYF.

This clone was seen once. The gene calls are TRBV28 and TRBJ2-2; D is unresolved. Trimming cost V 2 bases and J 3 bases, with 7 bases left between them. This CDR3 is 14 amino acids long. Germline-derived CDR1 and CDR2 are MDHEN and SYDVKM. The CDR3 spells CASSLRAYTGELFF. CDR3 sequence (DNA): TGTGCCAGCAGTTTACGGGCGTACACCGGGGAGCTGTTTTTT.

CDR3 sequence reads: CASSVDGAGFYEQYF. The CDR3 DNA follows: TGTGCCAGCAGCGTAGACGGGGCCGGGTTCTACGAGCAGTACTTC. V and J are TRBV9 and TRBJ2-7; perhaps D is TRBD1 or TRBD2 (5 bases each). This CDR3 has 15 residues. V was cut by 0 bases and J by 3 bases, with 13 bases left in between. CDR1 is SGDLS and CDR2 is YYNGEE in the germline V gene. Drawing the rest from reference TRBV9 and TRBJ2-7, the complete variable domain is DSGVTQTPKHLITATGQRVTLRCSPRSGDLSVYWYQQSLDQGLQFLIQYYNGEERAKGNILERFSAQQFPDLHSELNLSSLELGDSALYFCASSVDGAGFYEQYFGPGTRLTVT.

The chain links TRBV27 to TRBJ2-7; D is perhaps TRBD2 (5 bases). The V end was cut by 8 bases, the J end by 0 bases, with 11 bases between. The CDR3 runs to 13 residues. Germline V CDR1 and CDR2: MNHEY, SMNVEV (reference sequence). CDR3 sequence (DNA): TGTGCCAGCGGAAATCGGGACTCCTACGAGCAGTACTTC. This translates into CASGNRDSYEQYF.

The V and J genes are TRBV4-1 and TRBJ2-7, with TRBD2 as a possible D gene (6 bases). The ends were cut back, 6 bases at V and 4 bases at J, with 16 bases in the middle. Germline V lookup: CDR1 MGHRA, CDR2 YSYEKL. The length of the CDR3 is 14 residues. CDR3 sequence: CASSPRDSLYEQYF. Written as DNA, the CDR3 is TGCGCCAGCAGTCCCCGGGACTCTCTTTACGAGCAGTACTTC.

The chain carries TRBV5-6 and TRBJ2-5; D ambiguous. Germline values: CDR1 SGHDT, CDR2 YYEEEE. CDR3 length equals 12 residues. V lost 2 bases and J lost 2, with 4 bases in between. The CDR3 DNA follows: TGTGCCAGCAGCTTAATTCAAGAGACCCAGTACTTC. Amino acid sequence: CASSLIQETQYF.